What follows are 22 T cell receptor beta chains derived from one specimen sequenced in a study of cytomegalovirus exposure and HLA in healthy donors. Clones were read by immunoSEQ multiplex PCR, and TCRdb kept only the in-frame ones, dropping some. The table shows 90,000 to 100,000 clones, with around 88% occurring only once. The sequenced sample was PBMCs. The receptors originated from a woman in her twenties or thirties in good health and CMV-seronegative.

The J gene is TRBJ2-7, the V gene TRBV7-8; TRBD1 is a possible D gene (6 bases). V lost 5 bases and J 2 bases, leaving 16 bases between the germline ends. From germline, CDR1 is SGHVS and CDR2 FQNEAQ. The CDR3 consists of 15 residues. CDR3 region: CASSRNRVPTYEQYF. CDR3 nucleotides: TGTGCCAGCAGCCGGAACAGGGTCCCTACCTACGAGCAGTACTTC. The variable domain in full, completed from reference TRBV7-8 and TRBJ2-7, reads GAGVSQSPRYKVAKRGQDVALRCDPISGHVSLFWYQQALGQGPEFLTYFQNEAQLDKSGLPSDRFFAERPEGSVSTLKIQRTQQEDSAVYLCASSRNRVPTYEQYFGPGTRLTVT.

The rearrangement joins TRBV4-1 to TRBJ2-5; D possibly corresponds to TRBD1 (5 bases). The CDR3 is made up of 16 amino acids. CDR1 MGHRA and CDR2 YSYEKL come from the germline V gene. The germline V and J ends were trimmed by 2 bases and 5 bases, with 18 bases remaining between them. In DNA, the CDR3 is TGCGCCAGCAGCCAAATCTTTACTCAGGGCCAGGAGACCCAGTACTTC. It codes for CASSQIFTQGQETQYF.

The chain is built from TRBV6-5 and TRBJ2-1; 7 nucleotides match TRBD1. CDR1 MNHEY and CDR2 SVGAGI come from the germline V gene. J lost 1 base, V lost 2 bases, and 2 bases had no gene match. The CDR3 runs 15 residues. CDR3 sequence: CASSYETGSYNEQFF. The CDR3 DNA follows: TGTGCCAGCAGTTACGAGACAGGGTCCTACAATGAGCAGTTCTTC.

V usage is TRBV5-1 and J usage is TRBJ2-5; maybe TRBD2 (6 bases). The CDR3 spans 19 residues. Germline V gene sequence: CDR1 SGHRS, CDR2 YFSETQ. Trimming left V 4 bases short and J 5 bases short, with 30 bases between. DNA for the CDR3: TGCGCCAGCAGCCGCCAGACTAGTTGGAGCTCCCGGGATAGTGAGACCCAGTACTTC. This sequence encodes CASSRQTSWSSRDSETQYF.

The chain is built from TRBV7-3 and TRBJ2-3, with 9 bases that match TRBD2. Germline V gene lookup returns CDR1 SGHTA and CDR2 FQGTGA. Trimming removed 3 bases from V and 4 bases from J; junction bases left unmatched: 8. The CDR3 spans 16 residues. The CDR3 region is CASSFNKVAGADTQYF. The CDR3 region has the DNA TGTGCCAGCAGCTTCAATAAGGTAGCGGGGGCAGATACGCAGTATTTT.

The chain has TRBV29-1 and TRBJ2-5; no clear D gene. V was shortened by 7 bases and J by 5 bases, with 11 bases between the two germline ends. Looked up from germline, CDR1 is SQVTM and CDR2 is ANQGSEA. The length of the CDR3 is 11 residues. CDR3 sequence reads: CSGIYRETQYF. In DNA, the CDR3 is TGCAGCGGAATCTATCGTGAGACCCAGTACTTC.

This sequence joins TRBV7-8 and TRBJ2-7, with D perhaps TRBD1 (5 bases). Germline lookup yields CDR1 SGHVS and CDR2 FQNEAQ. The CDR3 spans 13 residues. Deletions cut 5 bases from V and 5 bases from J, with 13 bases between. Here the CDR3 DNA reads TGTGCCAGCAGCCCTGACAGTCCCCACGAGCAGTACTTC. As protein: CASSPDSPHEQYF.

CDR3 DNA sequence: TGTGCCAGCAGCGTTTCTCGTGAGAATGGCTACACCTTC. Translating gives CASSVSRENGYTF. The chain uses TRBV7-9 and TRBJ1-2; the D is unclear. V was trimmed by 5 bases and J by 6 bases, leaving 13 bases between them. Germline assignment: CDR1 SEHNR and CDR2 FQNEAQ (reference sequence). The length of the CDR3 is 13 residues.

This sequence joins TRBV5-6 and TRBJ2-1; D may be TRBD1 (6 bases). The CDR3 consists of 16 residues. Germline CDR1 and CDR2: SGHDT and YYEEEE. The V end was cut by 3 bases, the J end by 2 bases, with 15 bases between. As DNA, the CDR3 is TGTGCCAGCAGCTCCCTGGGCAGGGGCCCCTACAATGAGCAGTTCTTC. This sequence encodes CASSSLGRGPYNEQFF.

The CDR3 here is CASSGDFGHEQYF. The CDR3 nucleotides read TGTGCCAGCAGCGGGGACTTTGGGCACGAGCAGTACTTC. V and J are TRBV9 and TRBJ2-7; possible D gene TRBD2, 6 bases. Trimming left V 3 bases short and J 5 bases short, with 12 bases between. This CDR3 has 13 amino acids. Germline CDR1 SGDLS, CDR2 YYNGEE.

V and J are TRBV5-4 and TRBJ2-7; 8 positions match TRBD2. V shed 3 bases, J shed 2 bases, and the junction held 7 bases outside the gene matches. This CDR3 is 15 amino acids long. CDR1 and CDR2 from the germline V gene are SGHNT and YYREEE (reference sequence). CDR3 protein: CASSSGGDVTYEQYF. CDR3 in DNA: TGTGCCAGCAGCTCGGGGGGGGACGTAACCTACGAGCAGTACTTC.

The chain recombines TRBV6-1 with TRBJ1-3; D gene ambiguous. This CDR3 is built from 12 residues. Germline CDR1 is MNHNS and CDR2 is SASEGT. Trimming removed 8 bases from V and 2 bases from J, with 7 bases in between. Written as DNA, the CDR3 is TGTGCCAGCGCGGTACCTGGAAACACCATATATTTT. This encodes CASAVPGNTIYF.

J is TRBJ1-5 and V is TRBV5-1, with D tentatively TRBD1 (6 bases). This CDR3 spans 16 amino acids. Trimming took off 4 bases at V and 6 bases at J, with 20 bases between the two ends. The germline gives CDR1 SGHRS, CDR2 YFSETQ. As DNA, the CDR3 is TGCGCCAGCAGCCCGGACTTACAGGGCTCGGGTCAGCCCCAGCATTTT. Its translation is CASSPDLQGSGQPQHF.

The chain employs TRBV28 and TRBJ1-2; D call uncertain. This CDR3 comprises 12 residues. The germline gives CDR1 MDHEN, CDR2 SYDVKM. The V and J ends lost 7 bases and 6 bases respectively, with 12 bases between them. The CDR3: CASTLAGNGYTF. The CDR3, as DNA: TGTGCCAGCACCCTGGCGGGGAATGGCTACACCTTC.

The chain employs TRBV4-1 and TRBJ1-3; D not certain. The germline V gene has CDR1 MGHRA and CDR2 YSYEKL. The CDR3 contains 14 residues. Trimming removed 0 bases at V and 9 bases at J, with 12 bases between. CDR3 residues: CASSQDRVVGTIYF. The DNA of the CDR3 is TGCGCCAGCAGCCAAGATCGGGTAGTCGGCACCATATATTTT.

The gene calls are TRBV11-1 and TRBJ1-1; D is unclear. V was shortened by 5 bases and J by 5 bases, with 9 bases between the two germline ends. Looked up from germline, CDR1 is SGHAT and CDR2 is FQDESV (reference sequence). This CDR3 region has 12 residues. In nucleotides, the CDR3 is TGTGCCAGCAGCCAAGCATCAACTGAAGCTTTCTTT. Amino acid sequence: CASSQASTEAFF.

The chain combines TRBV15 with TRBJ2-7, with TRBD1 identical over 9 bases. Germline CDR1 is LNHNV and CDR2 is YYDKDF (reference sequence). V was clipped by 5 bases and J by 5 bases; unmatched bases: 10. This CDR3 has 15 residues. CDR3 DNA: TGTGCCACCAGCTCAACCTACAGGGGGCTGGACGAGCAGTACTTC. The encoded protein is CATSSTYRGLDEQYF.

The rearrangement links TRBV27 to TRBJ2-1, with 9 bases lining up with TRBD1. This CDR3 has 14 residues. The trim removed 6 bases at V and 9 bases at J, leaving 9 bases unmatched. Germline CDR1 and CDR2: MNHEY and SMNVEV (reference sequence). CDR3 loop: CASSRDRAYSEQFF. CDR3 nucleotide sequence: TGTGCCAGCAGCCGGGACAGGGCGTATAGTGAGCAGTTCTTC.

This clone appeared a single time. The V call is TRBV27, the J call TRBJ2-1; the D gene is possibly TRBD1 (5 bases). Germline loops: CDR1 MNHEY, CDR2 SMNVEV (reference sequence). The CDR3 covers 17 residues. V lost 0 bases and J 11 bases, leaving 23 bases between the germline ends. CDR3 DNA sequence: TGTGCCAGCAGTTTATCGATATGGCCCACCCAGCAGGGAAAGCAGTTCTTC. Translating gives CASSLSIWPTQQGKQFF.

The chain has TRBV7-3 and TRBJ2-7, with a weak D call TRBD2 (5 bases). CDR1 SGHTA and CDR2 FQGTGA come from the germline V gene. The CDR3 covers 15 residues. Trimming left V 5 bases short and J 8 bases short, with 22 bases between. CDR3 bases: TGTGCCAGCAGCCGTGGTGGGGTGGAGGTCCCACAGCAGTACTTC. Translating it yields CASSRGGVEVPQQYF.

The J gene is TRBJ2-5, the V gene TRBV9; possible D gene TRBD2, 6 bases. The CDR3 has 14 residues. V lost 4 bases and J lost 5, with 15 bases in between. CDR1 is SGDLS, CDR2 YYNGEE, per germline. CDR3 amino acids: CASSIRAGLETQYF. CDR3 nucleotide sequence: TGTGCCAGCAGCATCAGGGCGGGGCTGGAGACCCAGTACTTC.

This chain uses TRBV7-2 with TRBJ1-5, with D unclear. This CDR3 has 13 residues. The V gene's germline CDR1 is SGHTA and CDR2 FQGNSA. V was pared by 4 bases and J by 3 bases, with 7 bases between. CDR3 nucleotides: TGTGCCAGCAGCTCTGGACTCAATCAGCCCCAGCATTTT. It encodes CASSSGLNQPQHF.